This entry is about one TCR beta chain. As yet, its antigen is unknown. TCRdb keeps only in-frame clones here, not all; method: immunoSEQ multiplex PCR. In the table there are under 200,000 clones, about 93% of which are singletons. The data derive from a study of shared clonotypes between healthy human individuals. Findings and limits, study-wide: In having few donors, the study represented limited genetic and exposure-history diversity. With four donors compared, 4.5% to 6.5% of naive CD4 clonotypes were shared.

This CDR3 is 14 amino acids long. V lost 6 bases, J lost 6 bases, and 18 bases lay in between. CDR1 and CDR2 from the germline V gene are MGHDK and SYGVNS. Specimen: naive CD4+ T cells sorted from blood. Subset described: CD45RA+ positively selected. The sequence was collected from a woman aged 25 to 39 in good health. This chain joins TRBV25-1 and TRBJ2-7, with D perhaps matching TRBD2 (6 bases). The CDR3 sequence is CASRAFGTLGEQYF. CDR3 DNA sequence: TGTGCCAGCAGAGCCTTCGGGACTCTTGGCGAGCAGTACTTC.